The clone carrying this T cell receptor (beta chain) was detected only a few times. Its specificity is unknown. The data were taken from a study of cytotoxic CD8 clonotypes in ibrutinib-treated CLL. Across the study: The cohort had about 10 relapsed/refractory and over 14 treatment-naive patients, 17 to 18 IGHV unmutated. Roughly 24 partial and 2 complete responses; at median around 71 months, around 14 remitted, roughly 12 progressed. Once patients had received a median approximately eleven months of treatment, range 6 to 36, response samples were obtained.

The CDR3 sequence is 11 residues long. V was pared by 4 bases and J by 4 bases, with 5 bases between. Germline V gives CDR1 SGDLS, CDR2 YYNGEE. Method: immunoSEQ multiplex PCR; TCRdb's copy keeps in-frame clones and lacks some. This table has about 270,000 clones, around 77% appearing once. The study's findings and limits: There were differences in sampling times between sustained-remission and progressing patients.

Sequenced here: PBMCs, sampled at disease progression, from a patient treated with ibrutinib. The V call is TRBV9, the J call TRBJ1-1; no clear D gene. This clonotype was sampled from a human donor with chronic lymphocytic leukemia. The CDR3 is CASSSATEAFF. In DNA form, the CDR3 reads TGTGCCAGCAGCTCCGCCACTGAAGCTTTCTTT.